A selection of T cell receptor beta chains follows, all from one sample in a study of human T cells and chemical hapten exposure. One entry per CDR3 protein results from TCRdb running MiXCR on the RACE reads. Among 150,000 to 200,000 distinct CDR3 sequences listed, approximately 15% were seen once. Sample: whole blood, taken in connection with sensitization to the hapten diphenylcyclopropenone (DPC). These TCRs come from a woman aged 25-40 years with alopecia areata. Some clones in this sample may be carry-over from other donors' samples. Each CDR3 is given with its conserved first and last residue. A D gene is named only where the DNA matches it firmly. Rows may omit the clone size; those that give it use once, few, many or a size class.

d_call,j_call,v_call,clone_size,cdr3_nt,cdr3_aa
TRBD1,TRBJ1-2,TRBV9,many,TGTGCCAGCAGCGCCTCCGGGACAGCACTCTATGGCTACACCTTC,CASSASGTALYGYTF
.,TRBJ2-3,TRBV29-1,many,TGCAGCGTCGCCGTGAGCCTCACAGATACGCAGTATTTT,CSVAVSLTDTQYF
TRBD2,TRBJ2-3,TRBV28,.,TGTGCCAGCAGTTCGGGGGGTTATGGCGGGAGGTCGACAGATACGCAGTATTTT,CASSSGGYGGRSTDTQYF
.,TRBJ2-2,TRBV7-8,few,TGTGCCAGCAGCATCGACTTCCGGCACACCGGGGAGCTGTTTTTT,CASSIDFRHTGELFF
.,TRBJ2-3,TRBV5-4,few,TGTGCCAGCAGCGGTACCGGGACCAACACAGATACGCAGTATTTT,CASSGTGTNTDTQYF
.,TRBJ1-3,TRBV12-3/TRBV12-4,.,TGTGCCAGCAGTTCCCCGACACCAAGCTCTGGAAACACCATATATTTT,CASSSPTPSSGNTIYF
.,TRBJ1-2,TRBV6-1,.,TGTGCCAGCAGCCTACAGGTTAACTATGGCTACACCTTC,CASSLQVNYGYTF
.,TRBJ1-2,TRBV7-9,.,TGTGCCAGCAGCTTGGGGACCGTGACTGCATATGGCTACACCTTC,CASSLGTVTAYGYTF
TRBD2,TRBJ2-3,TRBV7-2,few,TGTGCCAGCAGAGTAGCGGGAGTCTCGACAGATACGCAGTATTTT,CASRVAGVSTDTQYF
.,TRBJ1-5,TRBV3-1,.,TGTGCCAGCAGCCAACAGGGCCAGCCCCAGCATTTT,CASSQQGQPQHF
.,TRBJ2-1,TRBV10-3,.,TGTGCCATCAGTGAAGGGCTAGCGCCCGCGAATGAGCAGTTCTTC,CAISEGLAPANEQFF
.,TRBJ1-6,TRBV9,few,TGTGCCAGCAGTGGGGACTCCTATAATTCACCCCTCCACTTT,CASSGDSYNSPLHF
.,TRBJ2-7,TRBV10-3,.,TGTGCCACCGGTAGGTCATTACCCTACGAGCAGTACTTC,CATGRSLPYEQYF
.,TRBJ1-2,TRBV15,once,TGTGCCACCAGCACCGGGGACTCTCAGAACTATGGCTACACCTTC,CATSTGDSQNYGYTF
TRBD1,TRBJ1-1,TRBV28,few,TGTGCCAGCAGTTCACAGGGGTGGACTGAAGCTTTCTTT,CASSSQGWTEAFF
TRBD1,TRBJ1-2,TRBV4-2,.,TGTGCCAGCAGCCAAGAGAGACAGGGGAACTATGGCTACACCTTC,CASSQERQGNYGYTF
.,TRBJ1-5,TRBV4-1,.,TGCGCCAGCAGCCAAGTAGGTGGCAATCAGCCCCAGCATTTT,CASSQVGGNQPQHF
.,TRBJ2-3,TRBV5-1,.,TGCGCCAGCAGCTCCCGGGGGCCAGATACGCAGTATTTT,CASSSRGPDTQYF
.,TRBJ2-1,TRBV19,.,TGTGCCAGTAGGATGACAGATCCCTACAATGAGCAGTTCTTC,CASRMTDPYNEQFF
.,TRBJ1-2,TRBV20-1,.,TGCAGTGCTAGGGCCGGCCTCTATGGCTACACCTTC,CSARAGLYGYTF
.,TRBJ2-1,TRBV2,few,TGTGCCAGCAGAGCCTCCCCTTCCGGGAGTTACAATGAGCAGTTCTTC,CASRASPSGSYNEQFF
.,TRBJ1-5,TRBV28,.,TGTGCCAGCTTTGGGCAGCCTAGCAATCAGCCCCAGCATTTT,CASFGQPSNQPQHF
TRBD1,TRBJ1-1,TRBV4-3,few,TGCGCCAGCAGCCAAGACAGGGGGCGGAGGACTGAAGCTTTCTTT,CASSQDRGRRTEAFF
TRBD1,TRBJ2-7,TRBV6-2/TRBV6-3,many,TGTGCCAGCAGTCCCCTCCCTCCGGGACAGGGTTTGGAGCAGTACTTC,CASSPLPPGQGLEQYF
.,TRBJ2-2,TRBV7-3,.,TGTGCCAGCAGCTTAGTTAGCGGCAACACCGGGGAGCTGTTTTTT,CASSLVSGNTGELFF
TRBD1,TRBJ1-4,TRBV6-6,.,TGTGCCAGCAGCCTGGGACAGGGGGCGAAGGGGGAAAAACTGTTTTTT,CASSLGQGAKGEKLFF
.,TRBJ2-6,TRBV28,few,TGTGCCAGCAGTCACGGTCCCGGGGCCAACGTCCTGACTTTC,CASSHGPGANVLTF
.,TRBJ2-5,TRBV29-1,many,TGCAGCGTTGAACGGACCTTCCAAGAGACCCAGTACTTC,CSVERTFQETQYF
.,TRBJ1-2,TRBV12-3/TRBV12-4,few,TGTGCCAGCAGTCAACAAGGCGGCTACACCTTC,CASSQQGGYTF
TRBD2,TRBJ2-3,TRBV11-2,.,TGTGCCAGCACCCCCATCGGGAGGCCAGATACGCAGTATTTT,CASTPIGRPDTQYF
TRBD2,TRBJ2-3,TRBV2,.,TGTGCCAGCAAGGCGGCGGGGGGAACAGATACGCAGTATTTT,CASKAAGGTDTQYF
.,TRBJ2-5,TRBV3-1,few,TGTGCCAGCAGCCTTGAGGGAGTAGAGACCCAGTACTTC,CASSLEGVETQYF
.,TRBJ2-4,TRBV11-3,.,TGTGCCAGCAGCTTAGCTGGCGAAAACATTCAGTACTTC,CASSLAGENIQYF
TRBD2,TRBJ2-1,TRBV28,few,TGTGCCAGCAGCCGCGGGGGGGCTCTCGGTGAGCAGTTCTTC,CASSRGGALGEQFF
.,TRBJ1-5,TRBV12-5,few,TGTGCTAGTGGGGCGACGGAGCAGCCCCAGCATTTT,CASGATEQPQHF
.,TRBJ2-3,TRBV6-2/TRBV6-3,few,TGTGCCAGCAGTTACACGGCCACAGATACGCAGTATTTT,CASSYTATDTQYF
TRBD2,TRBJ2-3,TRBV2,.,TGTGCCAGCAAAACGGGGACTACCGGCACAGATACGCAGTATTTT,CASKTGTTGTDTQYF
.,TRBJ2-2,TRBV5-1,few,TGCGCCAGCAGCTTAAGACAGACCTCGAACACCGGGGAGCTGTTTTTT,CASSLRQTSNTGELFF
.,TRBJ2-3,TRBV6-2/TRBV6-3,.,TGTGCCAGCAGTTACGAGGCCTATGTAGATACGCAGTATTTT,CASSYEAYVDTQYF
TRBD1,TRBJ1-6,TRBV7-2,.,TGTGCCAGCAGCTCCTGGACAGGGACGGATTCACCCCTCCACTTT,CASSSWTGTDSPLHF
.,TRBJ1-2,TRBV7-8,many,TGTGCCAGCAGCTTAGATGTAGGGACTTATGGCTACACCTTC,CASSLDVGTYGYTF
TRBD1,TRBJ2-2,TRBV6-6,.,TGTGCCAGCAGTTACTTACGGACAGGGGACCGCACCGGGGAGCTGTTTTTT,CASSYLRTGDRTGELFF
TRBD2,TRBJ2-4,TRBV5-1,few,TGCGCCAGCAGCTTGCCCAGCGGGGCCGTAGCCAAAAACATTCAGTACTTC,CASSLPSGAVAKNIQYF
TRBD1,TRBJ2-1,TRBV12-3/TRBV12-4,.,TGTGCCAGCAGTGACAGGGGTGAGCAGTTCTTC,CASSDRGEQFF
TRBD2,TRBJ2-1,TRBV2,few,TGTGCCAGCAGATTAGCGGGAGTGCGAAATGAGCAGTTCTTC,CASRLAGVRNEQFF
.,TRBJ2-3,TRBV14,.,TGTGCCAGCAGCCAAGCGGGGGCCGGTGGTACGCAGTATTTT,CASSQAGAGGTQYF
TRBD1,TRBJ1-3,TRBV12-3/TRBV12-4,few,TGTGCCAGCAGTTTGAACAGGGGAGGCTCTGGAAACACCATATATTTT,CASSLNRGGSGNTIYF
TRBD2,TRBJ2-1,TRBV7-2,many,TGTGCCAGCAGCTTAGGACTAGCGTACAATGAGCAGTTCTTC,CASSLGLAYNEQFF
.,TRBJ2-2,TRBV12-3/TRBV12-4,few,TGTGCCAGCAGTCCGAGCCGGGGCCAGCCGAACACCGGGGAGCTGTTTTTT,CASSPSRGQPNTGELFF
.,TRBJ2-7,TRBV5-1,few,TGCGCCAGCAGCACTGGGACTGCCAGCGTCTACGAGCAGTACTTC,CASSTGTASVYEQYF
TRBD2,TRBJ2-1,TRBV4-1,few,TGCGCCAGCAGCCAAGGATCAGCGGGAGACAATGAGCAGTTCTTC,CASSQGSAGDNEQFF
.,TRBJ1-1,TRBV4-3,few,TGCGCCAGCAGCCAAGACGGAAGGGGGGTGAACACTGAAGCTTTCTTT,CASSQDGRGVNTEAFF
TRBD1,TRBJ1-4,TRBV30,many,TGTGCCTTGGACAGGGAGAATGAAAAACTGTTTTTT,CALDRENEKLFF